These 25 T cell receptor beta chains share one sample of origin, sequenced in a study of blood T cells in healthy people across ages. With a J-beta primer mix and a sample-barcoded 5' primer, a second PCR ran roughly 6 to 11 cycles. TCRdb independently ran MiXCR on the 5' RACE reads; one entry per CDR3 protein. The sample yields about 290,000 distinct CDR3 sequences, about 25% seen once. Sequences were obtained from blood. The receptors originated from a woman between 65 and 79 years old in good health.

The chain joins TRBV28 to TRBJ2-7, with 14 bases lining up with TRBD2. The CDR3 has 15 amino acids. Germline V lookup: CDR1 MDHEN, CDR2 SYDVKM. With V trimmed by 5 bases and J by 10 bases, 10 bases remained unmatched. CDR3 nucleotide sequence: TGTGCCAGCAGTCTGGTCTCCGGGACTAGCGGGAGTCAGTACTTC. It yields the protein CASSLVSGTSGSQYF.

This clonotype was counted ten times or more. The chain employs TRBV3-1 and TRBJ2-7, with D possibly called TRBD1 or TRBD2 (5 bases each). The CDR3 contains 15 residues. Trimming took off 8 bases at V and 0 bases at J, with 17 bases between the two ends. The germline V gene has CDR1 LGHDT and CDR2 YNNKEL (reference sequence). CDR3 protein: CASRRAAGASYEQYF. In DNA form, the CDR3 reads TGTGCCAGCCGTAGGGCAGCCGGGGCCTCCTACGAGCAGTACTTC.

The sample holds a few counts of this clonotype. The chain couples TRBV18 to TRBJ2-5; a possible D gene is TRBD2 (5 bases). CDR1 is KGHSH, CDR2 LQKENI, per germline. Trimming left V 6 bases short and J 11 bases short, with 28 bases between. This CDR3 region has 16 residues. The CDR3 spells CASSPNGESTGKEQYF. The CDR3 region has the DNA TGTGCCAGCTCCCCTAACGGGGAGTCGACCGGGAAAGAGCAGTACTTC.

This clonotype was counted only a few times. This sequence joins TRBV9 and TRBJ2-3, with D possibly being TRBD1 or TRBD2 (5 bases each). Germline values: CDR1 SGDLS, CDR2 YYNGEE. V was cut by 3 bases and J by 0 bases, with 17 bases left in between. This CDR3 comprises 17 residues. The chain's CDR3 is CASSDRDRDGSTDTQYF. CDR3 bases: TGTGCCAGCAGCGACCGGGACCGCGACGGGAGCACAGATACGCAGTATTTT.

This clonotype was found a few times. The chain employs TRBV28 and TRBJ2-3, with 7 bases that match TRBD2. The trim removed 3 bases at V and 3 bases at J, leaving 3 bases unmatched. The CDR3 totals 14 residues. Looked up from germline, CDR1 is MDHEN and CDR2 is SYDVKM. CDR3 DNA sequence: TGTGCCAGCAGTTTTGAGCGGGGAACAGATACGCAGTATTTT. Encoded protein: CASSFERGTDTQYF.

This clonotype was counted only a few times. The V call is TRBV3-1, the J call TRBJ1-5; possible D gene TRBD1, 5 bases. CDR1 and CDR2 (germline): LGHDT, YNNKEL (reference sequence). V was clipped by 5 bases and J by 4 bases, with 12 bases between them. CDR3 length equals 14 residues. CDR3 nucleotides: TGTGCCAGCAGCGACGCGACAGAGAATCAGCCCCAGCATTTT. Translation gives CASSDATENQPQHF.

This clonotype was found a few times. One end of the junction fails to match germline, which may point to a read error. The chain joins TRBV5-1 to TRBJ2-5; maybe TRBD1 (5 bases). Germline-derived CDR1 and CDR2 are SGHRS and YFSETQ. The CDR3 has 13 amino acids. The CDR3 DNA reads as TGCGCCAGCGGCTTGGGGCATGGAGAGACCCAGTACTTC. Its translation is CASGLGHGETQYF.

This clonotype has only a few counts. This chain connects TRBV5-1 to TRBJ2-7; D may match TRBD1 or TRBD2 (5 bases each). The germline V gene has CDR1 SGHRS and CDR2 YFSETQ. The CDR3 spans 14 residues. Trimming stripped 3 bases from V and 1 base from J, with 11 bases between. The CDR3 is CASSSDGTSYEQYF. In nucleotides, the CDR3 is TGCGCCAGCAGCTCGGACGGGACGTCCTACGAGCAGTACTTC.

The rearrangement joins TRBV20-1 to TRBJ1-1; 11 bases are shared with TRBD1. This CDR3 is built from 14 residues. Germline-derived CDR1 and CDR2 are DFQATT and SNEGSKA (reference sequence). Losses at the gene ends were 8 bases for V and 7 bases for J; bases not matched to a gene: 12. CDR3 DNA sequence: TGCAGTTTTAGTGCCGGGACAGGGGGTGTTGAAGCTTTCTTT. It translates to CSFSAGTGGVEAFF.

The gene calls are TRBV5-1 and TRBJ2-3; no clear D gene. V lost 0 bases to trimming and J lost 5 bases, with 19 bases between them. Germline V gives CDR1 SGHRS, CDR2 YFSETQ. CDR3 size: 17 residues. Written as DNA, the CDR3 is TGCGCCAGCAGCTTGGAGTGGCGCCACGACCTGGGAGATACGCAGTATTTT. Its protein is CASSLEWRHDLGDTQYF.

This clonotype appeared many times. The rearrangement joins TRBV24-1 to TRBJ2-1; 9 positions match TRBD2. The CDR3 is 14 residues long. Germline values: CDR1 KGHDR, CDR2 SFDVKD. The V gene end was trimmed by 5 bases and the J gene end by 6 bases; junction bases not matched to a gene: 4. The CDR3 spells CATSVSGRTNEQFF. DNA for the CDR3: TGTGCCACCAGTGTCAGCGGGAGGACCAATGAGCAGTTCTTC.

This clonotype was observed many times. The chain recombines TRBV20-1 with TRBJ1-1; possibly TRBD1 for D (5 bases). The germline V gene encodes CDR1 DFQATT and CDR2 SNEGSKA (reference sequence). This CDR3 is 14 amino acids long. The V end was cut by 0 bases, the J end by 1 base, with 9 bases between. The CDR3 region has the DNA TGCAGTGCTAGAGATTGGGGGGGGAACACTGAAGCTTTCTTT. It yields the protein CSARDWGGNTEAFF.

This CDR3 is CASRDSLYNEQFF. For the CDR3, the DNA is TGTGCCAGCAGAGACAGCTTATACAATGAGCAGTTCTTC. The chain employs TRBV2 and TRBJ2-1, with a tentative D call TRBD1 (5 bases). V was trimmed by 6 bases and J by 4 bases, leaving 10 bases between them. This CDR3 contains 13 residues. Germline V gene lookup returns CDR1 SNHLY and CDR2 FYNNEI.

This clonotype rates as medium-sized (0.01 to 0.1%). The chain recombines TRBV21-1 with TRBJ1-6. TRBV21-1 is a pseudogene segment. The CDR3 has 15 amino acids. The CDR3 DNA follows: TGTGCCAGCAGCAATCACCAAGGATTAATTTCACCCCTCCACTTT. Its translation: CASSNHQGLISPLHF.

This clonotype was recorded a few times. V usage is TRBV7-2 and J usage is TRBJ1-4, with D hard to call. Germline V gene lookup returns CDR1 SGHTA and CDR2 FQGNSA. CDR3 length: 13 residues. The V gene lost 8 bases and the J gene lost 4 bases, with 11 bases spanning the gap. Here the CDR3 DNA reads TGTGCCAGCGGGGTCCGGGTTAATGAAAAACTGTTTTTT. Translated, it gives CASGVRVNEKLFF.

Notes on this clonotype: A single base separates this from a much larger clone, so it may be a read error. The chain uses TRBV5-1 and TRBJ2-5; TRBD1 matches at 9 bases. This CDR3 contains 15 residues. V lost 1 base, J lost 9 bases, and 10 bases stayed unmatched. Germline CDR1 is SGHRS and CDR2 is YFSETQ. The CDR3 DNA reads TGCGCCAGCAGCTTGAGTGGGACAGGGATGGAGGCCCAGTACTTC. Residues: CASSLSGTGMEAQYF.

The rearrangement joins TRBV7-6 to TRBJ2-3, with 13 bases that match TRBD2. Germline trimming cut 5 bases from V and 4 bases from J; bases unmatched to any gene: 9. Per germline, CDR1 SGHVS and CDR2 FNYEAQ. The CDR3 is 17 residues long. CDR3 coding DNA: TGTGCCAGCAGCCCCCGACTAGCGGGAGGTGTAGCAGATACGCAGTATTTT. Its protein product is CASSPRLAGGVADTQYF.

This rearrangement joins TRBV9 to TRBJ2-3; TRBD1 aligns across 7 bases. The germline gives CDR1 SGDLS, CDR2 YYNGEE. The CDR3 runs to 15 residues. The ends lost 2 bases at V and 2 bases at J; junction bases unmatched: 5. The CDR3 region has the DNA TGTGCCAGCAGCGTCCGGGACAGACCCACAGATACGCAGTATTTT. This codes for CASSVRDRPTDTQYF.

The chain links TRBV2 to TRBJ2-3; 15 bases map to TRBD2. The CDR3 length is 19 residues. The V and J ends lost 1 base and 4 bases, in that order; junction bases with no gene match: 9. Germline V gene sequence: CDR1 SNHLY, CDR2 FYNNEI. The CDR3 coding sequence is TGTGCCAGCAGTGAAGTCGCCCGGACTAGCGGGAGGGCCTCAGATACGCAGTATTTT. Its translation: CASSEVARTSGRASDTQYF.

The V and J genes are TRBV7-9 and TRBJ2-5; D is possibly TRBD1 (6 bases). The end of the DNA aligns better with TRBJ2-7, so the J call may be wrong. The CDR3 loop spans 15 amino acids. Germline V gene data show CDR1 as SEHNR and CDR2 as FQNEAQ (reference sequence). CDR3 residues: CASSLGFRGHYEQYF. The CDR3 DNA is TGTGCCAGCAGCTTAGGTTTCAGGGGCCATTACGAGCAGTACTTC.

This clonotype has a handful of counts. The CDR3 DNA sequence: TGTGCCAGCAGTCAAGCCATCGCCTACAATGAGCAGTTCTTC. Amino acids: CASSQAIAYNEQFF. The chain combines TRBV6-5 with TRBJ2-1; D remains ambiguous. The CDR3 contains 14 residues. Germline V gives CDR1 MNHEY, CDR2 SVGAGI. The V gene lost 5 bases and the J gene lost 2 bases, with 10 bases spanning the gap.

CDR3 DNA: TGCGCCAGCAGCCAACCGGGACAAAGAGAACTTGAGCAGTTCTTC. Translation gives CASSQPGQRELEQFF. The rearrangement links TRBV5-1 to TRBJ2-1, with D maybe TRBD1 (6 bases). Per germline, CDR1 SGHRS and CDR2 YFSETQ. The CDR3 consists of 15 residues. The germline V and J ends were trimmed by 4 bases and 9 bases, with 20 bases remaining between them.

This clonotype has a count of ten or more. This rearrangement joins TRBV6-6 to TRBJ2-7; D possibly corresponds to TRBD1 (5 bases). With 6 bases removed from V and 0 bases from J, the gap between germline ends came to 15 bases. The CDR3 length is 15 residues. Germline CDR1 and CDR2: MNHNY and SVGAGI (reference sequence). The CDR3 coding sequence is TGTGCCAGCAGGGTTTCAGGGTCGAGCTCCTACGAGCAGTACTTC. Translated: CASRVSGSSSYEQYF.

Turning to this clonotype: This could be a read error, since a much larger clone is one nucleotide away. The chain recombines TRBV3-1 with TRBJ2-2; TRBD1 is a possible D gene (5 bases). The CDR3 runs to 15 residues. Looked up from germline, CDR1 is LGHDT and CDR2 is YNNKEL (reference sequence). Trimming shortened V by 4 bases and J by 7 bases, and 16 bases separated the two germline ends. This chain's CDR3 is CASSLRVGHSGELFF. The CDR3 region has the DNA TGTGCCAGCAGCCTCAGGGTAGGGCATAGCGGGGAGCTGTTTTTT. The variable domain in full, completed from reference TRBV3-1 and TRBJ2-2, reads DTAVSQTPKYLVTQMGNDKSIKCEQNLGHDTMYWYKQDSKKFLKIMFSYNNKELIINETVPNRFSPKSPDKAHLNLHINSLELGDSAVYFCASSLRVGHSGELFFGEGSRLTVL.

This chain connects TRBV11-2 to TRBJ2-4; maybe TRBD2 (6 bases). The CDR3 has 14 amino acids. The V and J ends lost 7 bases and 7 bases respectively, with 17 bases between them. Germline values: CDR1 SGHAT, CDR2 FQNNGV. DNA for the CDR3: TGTGCCAGCACCCCGGGACTGATATCGAACATTCAGTACTTC. The encoded protein is CASTPGLISNIQYF.